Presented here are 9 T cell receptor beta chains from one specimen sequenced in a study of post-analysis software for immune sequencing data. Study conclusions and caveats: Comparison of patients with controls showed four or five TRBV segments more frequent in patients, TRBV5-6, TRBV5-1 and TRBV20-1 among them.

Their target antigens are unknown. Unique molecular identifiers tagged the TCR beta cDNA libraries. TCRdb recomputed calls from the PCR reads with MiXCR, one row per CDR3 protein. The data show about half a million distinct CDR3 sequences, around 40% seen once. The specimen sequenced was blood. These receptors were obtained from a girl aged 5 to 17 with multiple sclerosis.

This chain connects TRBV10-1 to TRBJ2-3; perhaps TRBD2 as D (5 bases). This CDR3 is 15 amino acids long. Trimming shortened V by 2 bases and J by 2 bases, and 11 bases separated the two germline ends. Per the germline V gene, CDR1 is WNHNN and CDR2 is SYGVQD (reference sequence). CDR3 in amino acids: CASSEDKDYTDTQYF. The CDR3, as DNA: TGCGCCAGCAGTGAGGATAAAGACTACACAGATACGCAGTATTTT.

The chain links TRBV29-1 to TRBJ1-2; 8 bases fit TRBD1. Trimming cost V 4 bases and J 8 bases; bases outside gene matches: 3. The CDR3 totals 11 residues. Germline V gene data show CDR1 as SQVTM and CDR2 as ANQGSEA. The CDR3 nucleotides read TGCAGCGTTGGGGACAGGAAGGGCTACACCTTC. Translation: CSVGDRKGYTF.

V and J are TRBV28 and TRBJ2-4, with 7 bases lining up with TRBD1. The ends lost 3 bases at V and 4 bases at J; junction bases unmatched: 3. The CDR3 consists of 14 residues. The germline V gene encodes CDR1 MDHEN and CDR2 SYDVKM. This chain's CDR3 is CASSLRDSKNIQYF. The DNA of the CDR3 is TGTGCCAGCAGTTTGAGGGACAGTAAAAACATTCAGTACTTC.

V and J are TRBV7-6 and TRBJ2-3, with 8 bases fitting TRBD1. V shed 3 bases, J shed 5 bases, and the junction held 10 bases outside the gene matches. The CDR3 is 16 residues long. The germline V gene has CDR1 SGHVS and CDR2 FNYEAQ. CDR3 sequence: CASSFAPGQEKDTQYF. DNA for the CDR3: TGTGCCAGCAGCTTCGCGCCGGGACAGGAAAAAGATACGCAGTATTTT.

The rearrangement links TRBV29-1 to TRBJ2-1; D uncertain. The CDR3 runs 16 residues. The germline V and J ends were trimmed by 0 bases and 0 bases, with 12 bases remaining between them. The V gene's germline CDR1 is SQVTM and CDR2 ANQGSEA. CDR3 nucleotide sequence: TGCAGCGTTGAAGATCGACGGGCTCCCTCCTACAATGAGCAGTTCTTC. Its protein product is CSVEDRRAPSYNEQFF.

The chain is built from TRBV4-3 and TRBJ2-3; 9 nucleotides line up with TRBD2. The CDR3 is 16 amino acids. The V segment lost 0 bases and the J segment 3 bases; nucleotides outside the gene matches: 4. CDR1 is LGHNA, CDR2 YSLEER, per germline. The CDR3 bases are TGCGCCAGCAGCCAAGATGGTAGCGGGAGTACAGATACGCAGTATTTT. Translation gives CASSQDGSGSTDTQYF.

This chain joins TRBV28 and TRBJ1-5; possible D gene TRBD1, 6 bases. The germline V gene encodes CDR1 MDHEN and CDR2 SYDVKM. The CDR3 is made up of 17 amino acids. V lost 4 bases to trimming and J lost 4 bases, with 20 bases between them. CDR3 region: CASSSHMTGKGNQPQHF. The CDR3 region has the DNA TGTGCCAGCAGTTCCCATATGACAGGCAAAGGGAATCAGCCCCAGCATTTT.

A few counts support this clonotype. This chain's CDR3 is CASQGVAYEQYF. CDR3 nucleotides: TGTGCCAGCCAGGGAGTTGCCTACGAGCAGTACTTC. The chain employs TRBV7-9 and TRBJ2-7, with D perhaps being TRBD1 or TRBD2 (5 bases each). CDR1 and CDR2 (germline): SEHNR, FQNEAQ (reference sequence). The CDR3 has 12 amino acids. With 8 bases removed from V and 2 bases from J, the gap between germline ends came to 10 bases.

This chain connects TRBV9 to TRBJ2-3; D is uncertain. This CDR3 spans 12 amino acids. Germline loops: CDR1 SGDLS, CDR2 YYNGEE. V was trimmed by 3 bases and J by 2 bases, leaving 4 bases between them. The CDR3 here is CASSGFTDTQYF. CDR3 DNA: TGTGCCAGCAGCGGCTTCACAGATACGCAGTATTTT.